A few counts support the clone carrying this TCR beta chain. Its antigen is undetermined. The data originate from a study of identifying expanded T cells in peripheral blood. Study outcomes and limitations: Approximately 1.1 clones differed between technical replicates, versus approximately 17 and 20 over time.

The table came from immunoSEQ multiplex PCR; TCRdb's copy has only in-frame clones and leaves some out. Of some 78,000 clones listed, about 83% are singletons. V shed 4 bases and J shed 1 base, with 7 bases lying between them. This CDR3 is built from 12 residues. Germline CDR1 is SQVTM and CDR2 is ANQGSEA. This sequence joins TRBV29-1 and TRBJ1-1; no firm D call. Input material: blood. The sequence came from a person aged 18 to 75 in good health. In DNA form, the CDR3 reads TGCAGCGTTGTCGGGTGGAACACTGAAGCTTTCTTT. Translated: CSVVGWNTEAFF.